This is a list of T cell receptor beta chains from one sample in a study of Graves' ophthalmopathy and Graves' hyperthyroidism. TCRdb reanalysed the multiplex PCR reads using MiXCR and keeps one entry per CDR3 protein. This table holds some 390,000 distinct CDR3 sequences, approximately 20% found once. Material: peripheral blood. The source is a woman younger than 30 with Graves' ophthalmopathy. Each CDR3 is given with its conserved first and last residue. A D gene is named only where the DNA matches it firmly. Clone size is given for some rows only: seen once, a few or many times, or a class if the clone is expanded.

>-|TRBD1|TRBV6-2/TRBV6-3|TRBJ2-3
TGTGCCAGCGGGGAAGGGACAGGGAATTTTAGGCAGTATTTT
CASGEGTGNFRQYF
>many|-|TRBV20-1|TRBJ1-1
TGCAGTGCTAGGGATCTCCGGGTTAACACTGAAGCTTTCTTT
CSARDLRVNTEAFF
>many|-|TRBV7-2|TRBJ1-1
TGTGCCAGCAGCCCCGTGAGCACTGAAGCTTTCTTT
CASSPVSTEAFF
>-|TRBD1|TRBV12-3/TRBV12-4|TRBJ2-7
TGTGCCAGCAGTTTACAGGACAGGGACTACGAGCAGTACTTC
CASSLQDRDYEQYF
>many|TRBD2|TRBV6-2/TRBV6-3|TRBJ2-5
TGTGCCAGCAGTTACCGGTCGCTAACTAGCGGGACCCAAGAGACCCAGTACTTC
CASSYRSLTSGTQETQYF
>many|-|TRBV28|TRBJ2-7
TGTGCCAGCAGTCTCCCGGGAGGACAGGAGGGGCCCTACGAGCAGTACTTC
CASSLPGGQEGPYEQYF
>many|TRBD2|TRBV5-1|TRBJ2-7
TGCGCCAGCAGCCTGCTTAGCGGGGACACCTACGAGCAGTACTTC
CASSLLSGDTYEQYF
>many|-|TRBV11-1|TRBJ2-2
TGTGCCAGCAGTTTCGAGGGGGGCGGATGGACCGGGGAGCTGTTTTTT
CASSFEGGGWTGELFF
>many|-|TRBV7-8|TRBJ2-5
TGTGCCAGCAGCTTAGTTCTGGGCCAGGGTGAGGGAGAGACCCAGTACTTC
CASSLVLGQGEGETQYF
>many|TRBD2|TRBV7-2|TRBJ2-7
TGTGCCAGTAGATGGGGGGGGTCCTACGAGCAGTACTTC
CASRWGGSYEQYF
>many|-|TRBV4-3|TRBJ2-1
TGCGCCAGCAGCTCCAAGAGGGGCGGGGATGAGCAGTTCTTC
CASSSKRGGDEQFF
>-|TRBD2|TRBV6-2/TRBV6-3|TRBJ2-7
TGTGCCAGCACCGGGGCTAGCGGGTCCTACGAGCAGTACTTC
CASTGASGSYEQYF
>few|TRBD1|TRBV6-1|TRBJ1-1
TGTGCCAGCAAAACAGGGGAATTTAGCACTGAAGCTTTCTTT
CASKTGEFSTEAFF
>many|-|TRBV28|TRBJ1-1
TGTGCCAGCAGTTTTTCGCCGGGGTCCGGGGATACTGAAGCTTTCTTT
CASSFSPGSGDTEAFF
>many|TRBD1|TRBV29-1|TRBJ2-7
TGCAGCGTCCGGGACAGGGTATGGGAGCAGTACTTC
CSVRDRVWEQYF
>-|-|TRBV12-3/TRBV12-4|TRBJ1-5
TGTGCCAGCAGTTTTCTCGGGTCGGTTGGTCAGCCCCAGCATTTT
CASSFLGSVGQPQHF
>-|TRBD2|TRBV11-2|TRBJ2-7
TGTGCCAGCAGCTTAGACGGCGGGAGTGTCTCCTACGAGCAGTACTTC
CASSLDGGSVSYEQYF